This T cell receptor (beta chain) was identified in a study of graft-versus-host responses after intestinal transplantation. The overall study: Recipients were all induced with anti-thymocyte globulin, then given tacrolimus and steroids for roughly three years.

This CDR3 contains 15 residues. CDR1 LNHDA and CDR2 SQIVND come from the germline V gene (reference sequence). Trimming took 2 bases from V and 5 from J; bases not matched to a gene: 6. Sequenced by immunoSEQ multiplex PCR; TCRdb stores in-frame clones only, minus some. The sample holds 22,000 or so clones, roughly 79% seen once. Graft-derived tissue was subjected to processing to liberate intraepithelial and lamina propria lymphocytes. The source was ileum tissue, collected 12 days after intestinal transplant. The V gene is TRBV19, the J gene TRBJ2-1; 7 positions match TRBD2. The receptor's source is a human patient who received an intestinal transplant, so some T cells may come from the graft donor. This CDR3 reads CASSISALADNEQFF. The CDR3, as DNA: TGTGCCAGTAGTATAAGTGCGCTAGCGGACAATGAGCAGTTCTTC.